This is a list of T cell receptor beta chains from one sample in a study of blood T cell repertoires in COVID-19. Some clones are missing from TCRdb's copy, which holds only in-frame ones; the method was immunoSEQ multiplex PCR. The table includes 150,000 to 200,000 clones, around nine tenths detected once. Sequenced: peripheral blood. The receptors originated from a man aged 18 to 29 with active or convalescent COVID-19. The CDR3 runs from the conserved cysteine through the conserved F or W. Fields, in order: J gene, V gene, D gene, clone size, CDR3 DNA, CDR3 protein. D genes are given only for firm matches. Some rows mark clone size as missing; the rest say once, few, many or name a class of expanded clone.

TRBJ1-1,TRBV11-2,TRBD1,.,TGTGCCAGCAGCTTCTTGGGAACAGGGGTTACTGAAGCTTTCTTT,CASSFLGTGVTEAFF
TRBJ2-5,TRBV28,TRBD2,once,TGTGCCAGCAGGAGCACGGCGGGGGCCCAGTACTTC,CASRSTAGAQYF
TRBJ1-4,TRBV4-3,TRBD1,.,TGCGCCAGCAGCCAAGGGGACAGGGGAAAGGCTAATGAAAAACTGTTTTTT,CASSQGDRGKANEKLFF
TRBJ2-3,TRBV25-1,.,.,TGTGCCAGCAGTGATTCCAGGGGCACAGATACGCAGTATTTT,CASSDSRGTDTQYF
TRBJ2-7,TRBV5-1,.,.,TGCGCCAGCAGCCAAACGCCGGGCTCACGGGGGGAGCAGTACTTC,CASSQTPGSRGEQYF
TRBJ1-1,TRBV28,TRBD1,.,TGTGCCAGCAGACACAGGGGGTTGAACACTGAAGCTTTCTTT,CASRHRGLNTEAFF
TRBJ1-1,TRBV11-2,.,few,TGTGCCAGCAGCGAAGGGTACAACAGGTACACTGAAGCTTTCTTT,CASSEGYNRYTEAFF
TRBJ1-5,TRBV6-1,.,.,TGTGCCAGCAGTGAGCGTCAGCCCCAGCATTTT,CASSERQPQHF
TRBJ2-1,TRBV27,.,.,TGTGCCAGCAGTTTAATGGGAGTCAATGAGCAGTTCTTC,CASSLMGVNEQFF
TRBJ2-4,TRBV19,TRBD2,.,TGTGCCAGTAGTCCACTAGCGGGAGGGCCGGCCATTCAGTACTTC,CASSPLAGGPAIQYF
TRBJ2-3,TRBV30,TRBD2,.,TGTGCCTGGACCGGGACTAGCGGGCCAGATACGCAGTATTTT,CAWTGTSGPDTQYF
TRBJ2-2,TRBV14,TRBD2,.,TGTGCCAGCAGCCCTAGCGGAAACACCGGGGAGCTGTTTTTT,CASSPSGNTGELFF
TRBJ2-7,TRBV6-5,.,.,TGTGCCAGCAGTTATCAGACTAAAATTGGAGGCTACGAGCAGTACTTC,CASSYQTKIGGYEQYF
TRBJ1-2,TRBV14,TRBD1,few,TGTGCCAGCAGCCAAGTTCGGGGACAGGAAATTGTCTTC,CASSQVRGQEIVF
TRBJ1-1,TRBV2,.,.,TGTGCCAGCAGTGGCGAGGCAACCGAAGCTTTCTTT,CASSGEATEAFF
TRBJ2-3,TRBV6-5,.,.,TGTGCCAGCAGTTACCGGGCAGGGGAGATAGATACGCAGTATTTT,CASSYRAGEIDTQYF
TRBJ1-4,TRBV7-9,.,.,TGTGCCAGCAGCTCCCCCCTAGAGCGAGAACTGTTTTTT,CASSSPLERELFF
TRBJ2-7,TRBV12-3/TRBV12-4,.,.,TGTGCCAGCAGCTTCGAGGGCTACGAGCAGTACTTC,CASSFEGYEQYF
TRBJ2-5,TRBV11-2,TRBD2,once,TGTGCCAGCAGCTTAGAAGGGTCGGCTAGCGGGGTTATCGGGGAGACCCAGTACTTC,CASSLEGSASGVIGETQYF
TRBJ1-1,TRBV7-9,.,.,TGTGCGTTGGAGGGGTCGGTTTTAACTGAAGCTTTCTTT,CALEGSVLTEAFF
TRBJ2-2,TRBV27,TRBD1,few,TGTGCCAGCAATTCCGGGACAGGGTATTTCACCGGGGAGCTGTTTTTT,CASNSGTGYFTGELFF
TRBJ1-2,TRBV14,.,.,TGTGCCAGCAGCCAAGGACAGATCTATGGCTACACCTTC,CASSQGQIYGYTF
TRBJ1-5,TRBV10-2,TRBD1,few,TGCGCCACCTCTCTCCCCCGGGGACAGGGGGCCGGGTCCAATCAGCCCCAGCATTTT,CATSLPRGQGAGSNQPQHF
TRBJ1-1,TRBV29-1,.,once,TGCAGCGTTGCGATGGTTAGCGGAGGAGGAGCTTTCTTT,CSVAMVSGGGAFF
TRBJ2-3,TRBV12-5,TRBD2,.,TGTGCTAGTGGTTTCGGTAATAGCGGGAGCACAGATACGCAGTATTTT,CASGFGNSGSTDTQYF
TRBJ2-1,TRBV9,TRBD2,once,TGTGCCAGCAGCGTAGGGGGGTCCCAAGCGGGGAATGAGCAGTTCTTC,CASSVGGSQAGNEQFF
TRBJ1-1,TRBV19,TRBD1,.,TGTGCCAGTAGCTTACCCGACAGGGATAACACTGAAGCTTTCTTT,CASSLPDRDNTEAFF
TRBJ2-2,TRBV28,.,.,TGTGCCAGCCGACGTACAGGGACCGGGGAGCTGTTTTTT,CASRRTGTGELFF
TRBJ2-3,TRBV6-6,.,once,TGTGCCAGCATTGGCGCGGGCACAGATACGCAGTATTTT,CASIGAGTDTQYF
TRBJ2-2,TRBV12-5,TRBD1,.,TGTGCTAGTGGGACAGGGGCCAAGGATTCGAACACCGGGGAGCTGTTTTTT,CASGTGAKDSNTGELFF
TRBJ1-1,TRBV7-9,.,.,TGTGCCAGCAGTTGGGGCATGAACACTGAAGCTTTCTTT,CASSWGMNTEAFF
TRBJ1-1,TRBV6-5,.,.,TGTGCCAGCAGGCGAAAAACAGGGATAGCTTTCTTT,CASRRKTGIAFF
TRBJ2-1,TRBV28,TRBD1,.,TGTGCCAGCAGCACCCGGGACAGGGGCCCTCAGTTCTTC,CASSTRDRGPQFF
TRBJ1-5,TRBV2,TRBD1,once,TGTGCCAGCAGGGGACAGGGGGCGAGCTTACAGCCCCAGCATTTT,CASRGQGASLQPQHF
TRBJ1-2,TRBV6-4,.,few,TGTGCCACCCGAGCTAACTATGGCTACACCTTC,CATRANYGYTF
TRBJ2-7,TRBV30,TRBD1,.,TGTGCCTGCCAGAGACAGGGGCGGGAGCAGTACTTC,CACQRQGREQYF
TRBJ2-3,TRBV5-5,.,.,TGTGCCAGCAGCTTGGGGCTAGAGGTTACGCAGTATTTT,CASSLGLEVTQYF
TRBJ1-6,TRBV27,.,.,TGTGCCAGCAGTTTATCGCCCCAGAACTATAATTCACCCCTCCACTTT,CASSLSPQNYNSPLHF
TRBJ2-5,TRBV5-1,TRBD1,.,TGCGCCAGCAGCTTGGGAGGGACAGGTGAAGAGACCCAGTACTTC,CASSLGGTGEETQYF
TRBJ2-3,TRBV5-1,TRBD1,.,TGCGCCAGCAGCCTGCCGTTGTTCCCGGGACAGGGTCCCTTAGGAAGCACAGATACGCAGTATTTT,CASSLPLFPGQGPLGSTDTQYF
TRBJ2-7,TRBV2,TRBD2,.,TGTGCCAGCACCCCAGCGGGGGCGTACGAGCAGTACTTC,CASTPAGAYEQYF
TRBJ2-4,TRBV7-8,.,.,TGTGCCAGCAGCTTAGCGCGGGGTTCTTCCCGGGACCCTCGAGGTCCAAACATTCAGTACTTC,CASSLARGSSRDPRGPNIQYF
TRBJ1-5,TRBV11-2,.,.,TGTGCCAGCAGCTTAGATTCTTTCGAGGGAGGGAATCAGCCCCAGCATTTT,CASSLDSFEGGNQPQHF
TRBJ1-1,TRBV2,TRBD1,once,TGTGCCAGCTCCCCAGAGGGACAGGGGACTGAAGCTTTCTTT,CASSPEGQGTEAFF
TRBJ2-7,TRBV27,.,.,TGTGCCAGCAGTCTAGGGGGAGGGTCTAAGCGCGAGCAGTACTTC,CASSLGGGSKREQYF
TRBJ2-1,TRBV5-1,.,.,TGCGCCAGCACACCTACCCCGGCCTACAATGAGCAGTTCTTC,CASTPTPAYNEQFF
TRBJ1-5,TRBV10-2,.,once,TGCGCCAGCAGTGAATCGGGGATTTATCAGCCCCAGCATTTT,CASSESGIYQPQHF
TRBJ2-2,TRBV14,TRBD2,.,TGTGCCAGCAGCCCTCCGGGACTAGCGGGCCTCACCGGGGAGCTGTTTTTT,CASSPPGLAGLTGELFF
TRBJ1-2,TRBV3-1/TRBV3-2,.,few,TGTGCCAGCAGCCAGTCCGGGGTACCCTATGGCTACACCTTC,CASSQSGVPYGYTF
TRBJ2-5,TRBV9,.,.,TGTGCCAGCAGCCGAGGAGGGACAGAGGAAGAGACCCAGTACTTC,CASSRGGTEEETQYF
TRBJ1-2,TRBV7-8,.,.,TGTGCCAGCAGCTTAGCGGGGGGAAGGGCTGGCTACACCTTC,CASSLAGGRAGYTF
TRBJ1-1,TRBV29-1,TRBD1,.,TGCAGCGTTCCCGGACAGGGAACTTGGGGCACTGAAGCTTTCTTT,CSVPGQGTWGTEAFF
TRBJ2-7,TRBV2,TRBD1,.,TGTGCCAGCAATAGACAACAGGGGGACGGATACGAGCAGTACTTC,CASNRQQGDGYEQYF